Presented here are 24 T cell receptor beta chains from one specimen sequenced in a study of shared clonotypes between healthy human individuals. Some clones are missing from TCRdb's copy, which holds only in-frame ones; the method was immunoSEQ multiplex PCR. The sample shows under 1 million clones, 80% to 95% of them seen only once. Selected positively for CCR7 and CD45RO-negative, naive CD8 cells excluded terminally differentiated effector memory CD45RA+ cells. Sequencing was done on a sample of naive CD8+ T cells sorted from blood. These receptors originate from a man between 25 and 39 years old in good health.

This clone has just one count. This chain joins TRBV19 and TRBJ2-7; no definite D call. The CDR3 sequence is 15 residues long. Between the trimmed V and J ends, which lost 5 bases and 1 base, there was a span of 15 bases. The germline CDR1 and CDR2 sequences are LNHDA and SQIVND (reference sequence). The CDR3 loop reads CASSPTPRNSYEQYF. In DNA, the CDR3 is TGTGCCAGTAGTCCGACTCCTAGGAATTCCTACGAGCAGTACTTC. The complete variable domain, with remaining parts taken from reference TRBV19 and TRBJ2-7, reads DGGITQSPKYLFRKEGQNVTLSCEQNLNHDAMYWYRQDPGQGLRLIYYSQIVNDFQKGDIAEGYSVSREKKESFPLTVTSAQKNPTAFYLCASSPTPRNSYEQYFGPGTRLTVT.

J is TRBJ2-3 and V is TRBV11-3; tentatively, D is TRBD2 (6 bases). CDR1 and CDR2 from the germline V gene are SGHNT and YENEEA. The CDR3 runs 16 residues. Trimming cost V 4 bases and J 0 bases, with 14 bases left between them. The CDR3, as DNA: TGTGCCAGCAGCTGCCGGGAGAGCTTCAGCACAGATACGCAGTATTTT. Translated, it gives CASSCRESFSTDTQYF.

The V and J genes are TRBV19 and TRBJ1-1, with TRBD1 as a possible D gene (6 bases). V lost 5 bases and J lost 1, with 11 bases in between. The CDR3 loop spans 14 amino acids. Germline-derived CDR1 and CDR2 are LNHDA and SQIVND (reference sequence). CDR3 in DNA: TGTGCCAGTAGTGCCCACAGGGAGAACACTGAAGCTTTCTTT. It specifies CASSAHRENTEAFF.

This chain links TRBV7-6 with TRBJ1-5; D is ambiguous. CDR1 and CDR2 from the germline V gene are SGHVS and FNYEAQ. V gave up 6 bases and J gave up 5 bases, with 14 bases separating them. The CDR3 sequence is 14 residues long. The CDR3 DNA reads as TGTGCCAGCAGTCCTATGTCCGGGGATCAGCCCCAGCATTTT. Its translation: CASSPMSGDQPQHF.

This chain links TRBV11-2 with TRBJ2-1; TRBD1 matches 7 bases. The CDR3 covers 17 residues. The junction had 13 bases not matched to a gene; V was cut back by 5 bases and J by 3 bases. Germline values: CDR1 SGHAT, CDR2 FQNNGV. The CDR3 nucleotides read TGTGCCAGCAGCCACCCGATAAGGGGGCGAAGCTACAATGAGCAGTTCTTC. Amino acids: CASSHPIRGRSYNEQFF.

The rearrangement joins TRBV28 to TRBJ2-3; tentative D call: TRBD1 (7 bases). The germline V and J ends were trimmed by 6 bases and 2 bases, with 21 bases remaining between them. Germline CDR1 is MDHEN and CDR2 is SYDVKM. The CDR3 is made up of 17 amino acids. The CDR3 bases are TGTGCCAGCAGAGGGACAGCCCGGGACTCATACACAGATACGCAGTATTTT. This translates into CASRGTARDSYTDTQYF. The entire variable domain, with the rest obtained from reference TRBV28 and TRBJ2-3, is as follows: DVKVTQSSRYLVKRTGEKVFLECVQDMDHENMFWYRQDPGLGLRLIYFSYDVKMKEKGDIPEGYSVSREKKERFSLILESASTNQTSMYLCASRGTARDSYTDTQYFGPGTRLTVL.

The chain couples TRBV5-4 to TRBJ2-2, with unresolved D. Per germline, CDR1 SGHNT and CDR2 YYREEE (reference sequence). Trimming took off 3 bases at V and 0 bases at J, with 6 bases between the two ends. The CDR3 contains 14 residues. For the CDR3, the DNA is TGTGCCAGCAGCTCGTCGGCGAACACCGGGGAGCTGTTTTTT. It encodes CASSSSANTGELFF.

The rearrangement uses TRBV9 and TRBJ2-5; the D is unclear. The CDR3 covers 12 residues. Germline V CDR1 and CDR2: SGDLS, YYNGEE. Between the trimmed V and J ends, which lost 3 bases and 4 bases, there was a span of 7 bases. The CDR3 region is CASSASSETQYF. CDR3 DNA sequence: TGTGCCAGCAGCGCCTCCTCAGAGACCCAGTACTTC.

This clone has a single count. V gene TRBV7-9 combines with J gene TRBJ1-1; TRBD1 matches at 9 bases. CDR1 is SEHNR and CDR2 is FQNEAQ in the germline V gene (reference sequence). Trimming cost V 1 base and J 11 bases; bases outside gene matches: 8. This CDR3 is built from 14 residues. The CDR3 bases are TGTGCCAGCAGCTTAGGACCCTCCGGGACAGGGGCTTTCTTT. Protein sequence: CASSLGPSGTGAFF.

The chain combines TRBV7-9 with TRBJ2-7; maybe TRBD2 (6 bases). Germline loops: CDR1 SEHNR, CDR2 FQNEAQ (reference sequence). V was trimmed by 5 bases and J by 0 bases, leaving 11 bases between them. The CDR3 extends over 14 amino acids. CDR3 sequence (DNA): TGTGCCAGCAGCCCGATGGGGGGCTCCTACGAGCAGTACTTC. Amino acid sequence: CASSPMGGSYEQYF.

The chain joins TRBV27 to TRBJ2-7, with D possibly being TRBD2 (6 bases). This CDR3 comprises 16 residues. V was cut by 5 bases and J by 0 bases, with 17 bases left in between. From germline, CDR1 is MNHEY and CDR2 SMNVEV (reference sequence). CDR3 bases: TGTGCCAGCAGTCCGGGACTGGGGATTAGCTCCTACGAGCAGTACTTC. Protein sequence: CASSPGLGISSYEQYF.

The rearrangement links TRBV11-2 to TRBJ2-5; TRBD2 matches 10 bases. Germline CDR1 reads SGHAT; CDR2 reads FQNNGV. The junction had 9 bases not matched to a gene; V was cut back by 0 bases and J by 5 bases. CDR3 size: 17 residues. DNA for the CDR3: TGTGCCAGCAGCTTAGACCTAGCGGGAGAGGGGGATGAGACCCAGTACTTC. Its protein product is CASSLDLAGEGDETQYF.

This rearrangement joins TRBV6-5 to TRBJ2-7; 9 nucleotides match TRBD1. V was clipped by 4 bases and J by 4 bases; unmatched bases: 5. Germline values: CDR1 MNHEY, CDR2 SVGAGI. This CDR3 is 14 amino acids long. The CDR3 spells CASSSRDRDYEQYF. DNA of the CDR3: TGTGCCAGCAGTTCACGGGACAGGGATTACGAGCAGTACTTC.

This chain uses TRBV19 with TRBJ2-7; the D call may be TRBD1 or TRBD2 (5 bases each). The CDR3 has 16 amino acids. Germline CDR1 LNHDA, CDR2 SQIVND (reference sequence). Trimming cost V 3 bases and J 3 bases, with 18 bases left between them. CDR3 region: CASSIGGAVTVYEQYF. As DNA, the CDR3 is TGTGCCAGTAGTATTGGGGGAGCAGTTACCGTCTACGAGCAGTACTTC. The variable domain in full, completed from reference TRBV19 and TRBJ2-7, reads DGGITQSPKYLFRKEGQNVTLSCEQNLNHDAMYWYRQDPGQGLRLIYYSQIVNDFQKGDIAEGYSVSREKKESFPLTVTSAQKNPTAFYLCASSIGGAVTVYEQYFGPGTRLTVT.

V and J are TRBV5-1 and TRBJ2-1; 7 positions agree with TRBD1. V was pared by 3 bases and J by 6 bases, with 12 bases of the junction left unmatched. The CDR3 is 16 amino acids. CDR1 and CDR2 (germline): SGHRS, YFSETQ. CDR3 amino acids: CASSYPAQGLLNEQFF. The CDR3 nucleotides are TGCGCCAGCAGCTATCCGGCACAGGGGTTACTCAATGAGCAGTTCTTC. Variable domain in full (rest from reference TRBV5-1 and TRBJ2-1): KAGVTQTPRYLIKTRGQQVTLSCSPISGHRSVSWYQQTPGQGLQFLFEYFSETQRNKGNFPGRFSGRQFSNSRSEMNVSTLELGDSALYLCASSYPAQGLLNEQFFGPGTRLTVL.

This clone was seen a single time. V is TRBV19 and J is TRBJ2-1; D is unclear. Germline V CDR1 and CDR2: LNHDA, SQIVND (reference sequence). The CDR3 totals 12 residues. The V gene lost 2 bases and the J gene lost 7 bases, with 6 bases spanning the gap. CDR3 residues: CASSILGNEQFF. The CDR3 DNA sequence: TGTGCCAGTAGTATATTAGGGAATGAGCAGTTCTTC.

This clone is a singleton in its sample. The rearrangement uses TRBV18 and TRBJ2-5; 8 positions match TRBD2. The CDR3 runs to 15 residues. Germline V lookup: CDR1 KGHSH, CDR2 LQKENI. The V and J ends lost 6 bases and 4 bases, in that order; junction bases with no gene match: 10. CDR3 sequence reads: CASSEQLAERETQYF. CDR3 sequence (DNA): TGTGCCAGCTCGGAGCAACTAGCGGAGCGAGAGACCCAGTACTTC.

V is TRBV13 and J is TRBJ1-2, with TRBD1 matching 9 bases. CDR1 is PRHDT, CDR2 FYEKMQ, per germline (reference sequence). The CDR3 loop spans 15 amino acids. The ends lost 1 base at V and 12 bases at J; junction bases unmatched: 12. CDR3 residues: CASSLEATGGAGNTF. The CDR3, as DNA: TGTGCCAGCAGCTTAGAAGCTACAGGGGGCGCGGGTAACACCTTC.

Of note for this clone: Other DNA sequences in this specimen translate into the identical CDR3. The chain links TRBV4-1 to TRBJ1-5; TRBD1 aligns across 8 bases. The CDR3 sequence is 14 residues long. Germline CDR1 reads MGHRA; CDR2 reads YSYEKL. Trimming cost V 1 base and J 4 bases; bases outside gene matches: 0. This CDR3 reads CASSQGQGNQPQHF. DNA of the CDR3: TGCGCCAGCAGCCAAGGACAGGGGAATCAGCCCCAGCATTTT.

This clone occurred many times. Other DNA sequences of this sample code for an identical CDR3. The chain joins TRBV10-2 to TRBJ2-7; D may be TRBD1 (6 bases). V lost 6 bases, J lost 2 bases, and 11 bases lay in between. This CDR3 comprises 13 residues. Germline lookup yields CDR1 WSHSY and CDR2 SAAADI. The CDR3 reads CASSADSAYEQYF. The CDR3 DNA sequence: TGCGCCAGCAGCGCGGACAGTGCCTACGAGCAGTACTTC.

This clone has only a few counts. The V call is TRBV13, the J call TRBJ1-1; 7 positions match TRBD1. V dropped 5 bases and J dropped 7; count of bases not matched to a gene: 19. The CDR3 loop spans 17 amino acids. Per germline, CDR1 PRHDT and CDR2 FYEKMQ (reference sequence). CDR3: CASSEGIKGAGPNEAFF. The CDR3 nucleotides read TGTGCCAGCAGCGAGGGCATCAAGGGGGCAGGACCCAATGAAGCTTTCTTT.

The V call is TRBV6-5, the J call TRBJ2-7, with 8 bases matching TRBD2. After removal of 0 bases from V and 3 bases from J, the junction contained 4 bases not matched to a gene. Germline-derived CDR1 and CDR2 are MNHEY and SVGAGI. The CDR3 sequence is 15 residues long. The CDR3 sequence is CASSYSGTSRYEQYF. CDR3 sequence (DNA): TGTGCCAGCAGTTACTCAGGGACTAGTCGCTACGAGCAGTACTTC.

The chain joins TRBV11-2 to TRBJ1-2; D unclear. The CDR3 is 11 residues long. V shed 4 bases and J shed 5 bases, with 5 bases lying between them. The germline gives CDR1 SGHAT, CDR2 FQNNGV. The CDR3 region has the DNA TGTGCCAGCAGCTCCGAGTATGGCTACACCTTC. Its translation is CASSSEYGYTF.

V usage is TRBV14 and J usage is TRBJ1-3; 8 positions match TRBD1. V shed 4 bases, J shed 2 bases, and the junction held 1 base outside the gene matches. The length of the CDR3 is 14 residues. Germline values: CDR1 SGHDN, CDR2 FVKESK. CDR3 DNA sequence: TGTGCCAGCAGCCTACAGGGGGCTGGAAACACCATATATTTT. Translating it yields CASSLQGAGNTIYF. The variable domain in full, with the rest retrieved from reference TRBV14 and TRBJ1-3, is EAGVTQFPSHSVIEKGQTVTLRCDPISGHDNLYWYRRVMGKEIKFLLHFVKESKQDESGMPNNRFLAERTGGTYSTLKVQPAELEDSGVYFCASSLQGAGNTIYFGEGSWLTVV.